This TCR beta chain was sequenced in a study of blood T cell repertoires in COVID-19. Across the whole study: Samples came from the United States, Italy and Spain, spanning acute and convalescent COVID-19.

Trimming pared 0 bases from V and 8 bases from J, leaving 19 bases between. The CDR3 spans 16 residues. CDR1 is LGHDT, CDR2 YNNKEL, per germline (reference sequence). Assay used: immunoSEQ multiplex PCR; TCRdb lists only in-frame clones, some missing. The sample has approximately 25,000 clones, around 90% seen once. The genes are TRBV3-1 (or the pseudogene TRBV3-2) and TRBJ1-1; D call uncertain. The sequenced sample was peripheral blood. The sequence was obtained from a woman aged 60-75 years with active COVID-19. CDR3 nucleotide sequence: TGTGCCAGCAGCCAAGATCTCTTCCGAGCGCGGCGGGAAGCTTTCTTT. It encodes CASSQDLFRARREAFF.